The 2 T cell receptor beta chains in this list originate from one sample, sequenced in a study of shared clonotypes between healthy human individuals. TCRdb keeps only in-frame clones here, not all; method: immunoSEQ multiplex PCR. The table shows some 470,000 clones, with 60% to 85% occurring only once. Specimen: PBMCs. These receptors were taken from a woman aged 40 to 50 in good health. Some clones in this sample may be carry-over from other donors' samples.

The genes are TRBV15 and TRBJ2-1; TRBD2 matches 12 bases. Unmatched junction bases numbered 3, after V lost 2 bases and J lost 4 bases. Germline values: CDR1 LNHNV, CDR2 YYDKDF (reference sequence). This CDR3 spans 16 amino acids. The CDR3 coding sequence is TGTGCCACCAGCAGAAGCCTAGCGGGAGGGTACAATGAGCAGTTCTTC. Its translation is CATSRSLAGGYNEQFF.

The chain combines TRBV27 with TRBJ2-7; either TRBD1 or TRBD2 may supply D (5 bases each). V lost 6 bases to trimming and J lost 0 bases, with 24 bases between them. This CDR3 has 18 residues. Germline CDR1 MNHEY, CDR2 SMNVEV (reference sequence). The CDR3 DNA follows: TGTGCCAGCAGCCCCTGGGACCCGAGCGGAGCCAGCTCCTACGAGCAGTACTTC. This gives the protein CASSPWDPSGASSYEQYF.